One and the same sample provided the 30 T cell receptor beta chains below, sequenced in a study of blood T cell repertoires in COVID-19. Measured with immunoSEQ multiplex PCR; TCRdb has only the in-frame clones, and not every one. The sample gives about 140,000 clones, roughly 90% of which show up once; roughly 2.5% is in the top ten. Sequencing input: peripheral blood. The receptors originated from a human donor with COVID-19, enrolled during active disease. The donor label of this sample is uncertain.

This chain connects TRBV7-9 to TRBJ1-1, with D tentatively TRBD1 (6 bases). The CDR3 is 15 amino acids. Per germline, CDR1 SEHNR and CDR2 FQNEAQ (reference sequence). The V and J ends lost 3 bases and 1 base respectively, with 12 bases between them. The CDR3 reads CASSLGAGQNTEAFF. The CDR3 DNA reads as TGTGCCAGCAGCTTGGGGGCAGGGCAGAACACTGAAGCTTTCTTT.

The rearrangement links TRBV29-1 to TRBJ1-5, with 9 bases matching TRBD1. Trimming at V came to 1 base and at J to 5 bases, leaving 9 bases not matched to a gene. CDR1 and CDR2 (germline): SQVTM, ANQGSEA. The CDR3 is 16 residues long. The CDR3 DNA reads as TGCAGCGTTGAAGTAGGAGGGACAGGGATGGATCAGCCCCAGCATTTT. Translated, it gives CSVEVGGTGMDQPQHF.

This chain links TRBV6-4 with TRBJ2-7; 11 nucleotides align to TRBD1. The CDR3 runs 16 residues. Germline V gene lookup returns CDR1 MRHNA and CDR2 SNTAGT. Trimming took 6 bases from V and 7 from J; bases not matched to a gene: 14. The CDR3 reads CASREPGQGGSGEQYF. CDR3 sequence (DNA): TGTGCCAGCAGGGAACCGGGACAGGGGGGATCGGGAGAGCAGTACTTC.

The chain recombines TRBV19 with TRBJ2-2, with 7 bases fitting TRBD1. Germline V CDR1 and CDR2: LNHDA, SQIVND (reference sequence). With V trimmed by 1 base and J by 4 bases, 0 bases remained unmatched. The CDR3 runs 14 residues. Written as DNA, the CDR3 is TGTGCCAGTAGTATAGCAGGGGGCACCGGGGAGCTGTTTTTT. It encodes CASSIAGGTGELFF.

The V gene is TRBV5-4, the J gene TRBJ2-7, with a weak D call TRBD2 (6 bases). This CDR3 is 15 amino acids long. Germline V gene data show CDR1 as SGHNT and CDR2 as YYREEE (reference sequence). The ends were cut back, 4 bases at V and 3 bases at J, with 17 bases in the middle. The CDR3 DNA is TGTGCCAGCAGCGTATCTGGGGGGAGGAACTACGAGCAGTACTTC. This encodes CASSVSGGRNYEQYF.

The chain has TRBV24-1 and TRBJ2-7, with D perhaps matching TRBD2 (6 bases). The CDR3 is 14 amino acids. Deletions cut 3 bases from V and 2 bases from J, with 10 bases between. Looked up from germline, CDR1 is KGHDR and CDR2 is SFDVKD. This CDR3 reads CATSDGDWTYEQYF. The CDR3 DNA reads as TGTGCCACCAGTGATGGGGACTGGACCTACGAGCAGTACTTC.

The chain uses TRBV7-2 and TRBJ2-1, with D perhaps TRBD2 (6 bases). Trimming took 5 bases from V and 0 from J, leaving 17 bases between them. Germline CDR1 SGHTA, CDR2 FQGNSA. The CDR3 contains 17 residues. The CDR3 region is CASSRERGLSSYNEQFF. The CDR3 DNA reads as TGTGCCAGCAGCAGGGAACGGGGACTTAGCTCCTACAATGAGCAGTTCTTC.

The CDR3 protein is CASSLGGRIYSVGNTIYF. As DNA, the CDR3 is TGTGCCAGCAGCTTAGGAGGAAGGATCTACTCTGTGGGAAACACCATATATTTT. This rearrangement joins TRBV7-6 to TRBJ1-3; D is ambiguous. This CDR3 is 18 amino acids long. The V gene lost 1 base and the J gene lost 4 bases, with 20 bases spanning the gap. Germline CDR1 is SGHVS and CDR2 is FNYEAQ.

The chain is built from TRBV5-1 and TRBJ2-1; TRBD1 is a possible D gene (6 bases). The germline V gene has CDR1 SGHRS and CDR2 YFSETQ. There are 15 residues in the CDR3. Trimming cost V 7 bases and J 4 bases, with 18 bases left between them. In DNA, the CDR3 is TGCGCCAGCCATAGGGGGTCTCCCCCATACAATGAGCAGTTCTTC. As protein: CASHRGSPPYNEQFF.

The chain links TRBV27 to TRBJ1-1; 8 bases agree with TRBD1. After removal of 8 bases from V and 0 bases from J, the junction contained 8 bases not matched to a gene. Germline CDR1 MNHEY, CDR2 SMNVEV (reference sequence). The CDR3 is made up of 15 amino acids. The chain's CDR3 is CASRGQGILNTEAFF. The CDR3 coding sequence is TGTGCCAGCCGCGGACAGGGAATTTTGAACACTGAAGCTTTCTTT.

CDR3 loop: CASRPGQGSYNEQFF. CDR3 bases: TGTGCCAGCAGGCCGGGACAGGGCTCCTACAATGAGCAGTTCTTC. J is TRBJ2-1 and V is TRBV12-1; TRBD1 is the table's D call, not checked against the DNA. TRBV12-1 has pseudogene status. CDR3 size: 15 residues.

V usage is TRBV9 and J usage is TRBJ2-2; D call uncertain. CDR1 and CDR2 (germline): SGDLS, YYNGEE. V shed 1 base and J shed 6 bases, with 13 bases lying between them. This CDR3 has 15 residues. The CDR3 DNA sequence: TGTGCCAGCAGCGTATATGGTGGGCTGGCCGGGGAGCTGTTTTTT. Residues: CASSVYGGLAGELFF.

This chain links TRBV2 with TRBJ1-1, with 8 bases that match TRBD1. V lost 5 bases and J lost 11; bases outside the gene matches: 4. This CDR3 comprises 11 residues. Germline CDR1 SNHLY, CDR2 FYNNEI. This chain's CDR3 is CASSRDRGAFF. CDR3 in DNA: TGTGCCAGCAGTCGAGACAGGGGTGCTTTCTTT.

About this clone: This sample includes further DNA sequences coding for the same CDR3. The chain is built from TRBV3-1 (or the pseudogene TRBV3-2) and TRBJ1-5; D gene unclear. The CDR3 contains 14 residues. With 0 bases removed from V and 1 base from J, the gap between germline ends came to 4 bases. CDR1 is LGHDT, CDR2 YNNKEL, per germline (reference sequence). The CDR3: CASSQDSSNQPQHF. CDR3 sequence (DNA): TGTGCCAGCAGCCAAGATAGCAGCAATCAGCCCCAGCATTTT.

This clone came up once. V gene TRBV5-1 combines with J gene TRBJ2-1; 9 positions match TRBD2. After removal of 3 bases from V and 7 bases from J, the junction contained 8 bases not matched to a gene. The CDR3 runs 15 residues. From germline, CDR1 is SGHRS and CDR2 YFSETQ. The CDR3 spells CASSWRLAGANEQFF. Written as DNA, the CDR3 is TGCGCCAGCAGCTGGCGGTTAGCGGGAGCGAATGAGCAGTTCTTC.

The CDR3 region has the DNA TGTGCCAGCAGCTTATTCGCAGGGGCTGGGGCCAACGTCCTGACTTTC. Residues: CASSLFAGAGANVLTF. This chain connects TRBV7-3 to TRBJ2-6, with a tentative D call TRBD1 (6 bases). V was trimmed by 2 bases and J by 2 bases, leaving 10 bases between them. CDR3 length equals 16 residues. Germline V CDR1 and CDR2: SGHTA, FQGTGA.

In its sample, this clone was seen a few times. The chain combines TRBV27 with TRBJ2-1; D might be TRBD1 (7 bases). V lost 6 bases, J lost 0 bases, and 18 bases lay in between. The CDR3 contains 17 residues. CDR1 and CDR2 (germline): MNHEY, SMNVEV (reference sequence). CDR3 bases: TGTGCCAGCAGCTCAGCTTACCAGGGGGGCTCCTACAATGAGCAGTTCTTC. It encodes CASSSAYQGGSYNEQFF.

The V gene is TRBV7-2, the J gene TRBJ2-5; D is ambiguous. V lost 4 bases to trimming and J lost 6 bases, with 15 bases between them. The CDR3 has 14 amino acids. Germline CDR1 and CDR2: SGHTA and FQGNSA. In DNA form, the CDR3 reads TGTGCCAGCAGCTATCCTCAGCGTCGCAAGACCCAGTACTTC. Encoded protein: CASSYPQRRKTQYF.

The chain carries TRBV7-9 and TRBJ2-2; 8 nucleotides align to TRBD1. The CDR3 loop spans 15 amino acids. Germline V gene sequence: CDR1 SEHNR, CDR2 FQNEAQ (reference sequence). The V gene end was trimmed by 5 bases and the J gene end by 5 bases; junction bases not matched to a gene: 7. The CDR3 loop reads CASSLTGARTGELFF. The DNA for the CDR3 is TGTGCCAGCAGCCTGACAGGGGCGAGGACCGGGGAGCTGTTTTTT.

The V gene is TRBV6-5, the J gene TRBJ2-2; D is uncertain. Deletions cut 5 bases from V and 5 bases from J, with 9 bases between. Germline V gene sequence: CDR1 MNHEY, CDR2 SVGAGI. The length of the CDR3 is 13 residues. The CDR3 loop is CASSRHLTGELFF. The CDR3 coding sequence is TGTGCCAGCAGTAGACACCTTACCGGGGAGCTGTTTTTT.

J is TRBJ2-1 and V is TRBV9, with D perhaps TRBD2 (6 bases). The CDR3 loop spans 14 amino acids. CDR1 and CDR2 from the germline V gene are SGDLS and YYNGEE. Trimming left V 3 bases short and J 8 bases short, with 15 bases between. The CDR3 spells CASSASIGGHEQFF. CDR3 in DNA: TGTGCCAGCAGCGCTTCGATCGGGGGTCATGAGCAGTTCTTC.

CDR3 in amino acids: CASSDQGGTGELFF. The CDR3 region has the DNA TGTGCCAGCAGTGACCAGGGGGGCACCGGGGAGCTGTTTTTT. The V call is TRBV6-4, the J call TRBJ2-2; TRBD1 might be the D (7 bases). The CDR3 consists of 14 residues. Germline-derived CDR1 and CDR2 are MRHNA and SNTAGT. Trimming cost V 2 bases and J 4 bases, with 8 bases left between them.

V and J are TRBV7-2 and TRBJ2-3; maybe TRBD2 (5 bases). Germline V CDR1 and CDR2: SGHTA, FQGNSA. This CDR3 is 15 amino acids long. Deletions cut 1 base from V and 2 bases from J, with 10 bases between. The CDR3 region has the DNA TGTGCCAGCAGCTTAGGGCGGGTACACACAGATACGCAGTATTTT. Its protein is CASSLGRVHTDTQYF.

This clone has only one observation. V usage is TRBV30 and J usage is TRBJ1-2; 7 nucleotides line up with TRBD1. Looked up from germline, CDR1 is GTSNPN and CDR2 is SVGIG (reference sequence). Trimming cost V 8 bases and J 0 bases; bases outside gene matches: 9. CDR3 length: 14 residues. CDR3: CALRTGESNYGYTF. CDR3 DNA sequence: TGTGCCCTAAGGACAGGAGAGTCTAACTATGGCTACACCTTC. Supplemented by reference TRBV30 and TRBJ1-2, the full variable domain reads SQTIHQWPATLVQPVGSPLSLECTVEGTSNPNLYWYRQAAGRGLQLLFYSVGIGQISSEVPQNLSASRPQDRQFILSSKKLLLSDSGFYLCALRTGESNYGYTFGSGTRLTVV.

This chain connects TRBV2 to TRBJ1-2; TRBD1 matches 12 bases. From germline, CDR1 is SNHLY and CDR2 FYNNEI. The CDR3 extends over 15 amino acids. The J segment lost 8 bases and the V segment lost 4 bases, leaving 8 bases of the junction unmatched. CDR3 DNA: TGTGCCAGCAGTGTCCCGGGACAGGGGGCGTTGGGCTACACCTTC. Protein sequence: CASSVPGQGALGYTF.

This sequence joins TRBV14 and TRBJ2-5; TRBD1 matches at 11 bases. After removal of 2 bases from V and 5 bases from J, the junction contained 4 bases not matched to a gene. Germline assignment: CDR1 SGHDN and CDR2 FVKESK. The CDR3 runs 15 residues. The DNA of the CDR3 is TGTGCCAGCAGCCAAATGGGACAGGGGGTCGAGACCCAGTACTTC. Its protein product is CASSQMGQGVETQYF.

The chain recombines TRBV9 with TRBJ1-2; 9 bases line up with TRBD1. The CDR3 runs to 14 residues. Germline CDR1 and CDR2: SGDLS and YYNGEE. The ends lost 4 bases at V and 10 bases at J; junction bases unmatched: 11. The CDR3 region has the DNA TGTGCCAGCAGCCCCCAGGGGGACAGGGACCCCTACACCTTC. As protein: CASSPQGDRDPYTF.

This chain uses TRBV20-1 with TRBJ2-7; TRBD1 is a possible D gene (5 bases). The CDR3 sequence is 11 residues long. Trimming cost V 5 bases and J 3 bases, with 8 bases left between them. Germline CDR1 reads DFQATT; CDR2 reads SNEGSKA (reference sequence). CDR3 loop: CSAVQDYEQYF. CDR3 bases: TGCAGTGCTGTACAGGACTACGAGCAGTACTTC.

The chain links TRBV4-1 to TRBJ2-7, with D perhaps TRBD1 (5 bases). Germline CDR1 and CDR2: MGHRA and YSYEKL. This CDR3 contains 15 residues. Between the trimmed V and J ends, which lost 1 base and 4 bases, there was a span of 14 bases. The CDR3 reads CASSQVTGERYEQYF. The CDR3 region has the DNA TGCGCCAGCAGCCAAGTAACAGGAGAGAGGTACGAGCAGTACTTC.

The rearrangement uses TRBV6-5 and TRBJ1-1, with 9 nucleotides matching TRBD1. V was pared by 5 bases and J by 5 bases, with 3 bases of the junction left unmatched. The germline V gene has CDR1 MNHEY and CDR2 SVGAGI. The CDR3 runs 13 residues. In nucleotides, the CDR3 is TGTGCCAGCAGTACAGGGGGCTATACTGAAGCTTTCTTT. Amino acids: CASSTGGYTEAFF.